The T cell receptor (beta chain) under discussion was sequenced for a study of blood T cells in healthy people across ages. This clonotype has just a few counts. Together with a sample-barcoded 5' primer, a J-beta primer mix was included in a second PCR lasting about 7 to 12 cycles. In TCRdb, the 5' RACE reads were re-called with MiXCR into one record per CDR3 protein. The sample includes about 640,000 distinct CDR3 sequences, around three fifths of them seen just once. Trimming removed 5 bases at V and 4 bases at J, with 9 bases between. The CDR3 runs to 12 residues. The gene calls are TRBV12-3 or TRBV12-4 and TRBJ2-7, with D possibly TRBD1 on 5 matching bases. The sequenced sample consisted of blood. The sequence was collected from a man aged 55-75 years in good health. CDR3 in amino acids: CASSTTVYEQYF. CDR3 nucleotides: TGTGCCAGCAGTACGACAGTATACGAGCAGTACTTC.